This T cell receptor beta chain derives from a study of response to subunit inactivated influenza vaccine. This CDR3 comprises 14 residues. Trimming removed 0 bases at V and 1 base at J, with 6 bases between. Germline CDR1 reads MNHEY; CDR2 reads SVGAGI. From the RT-PCR reads, TCRdb called clonotypes with MiXCR, one entry per CDR3 protein. The repertoire has some 200,000 distinct CDR3 sequences, 12% of them found once; the top ten carry roughly 29%. These sequences were also reported in another study, on T cells expressing NK-cell markers. That paper adds: 5'RACE template switching with UMIs generated TCR beta cDNA.

The V and J genes are TRBV6-5 and TRBJ1-1; D remains unclear. The sequencing here drew on CD8+ T cells sorted from PBMCs, taken 11 to 12 days after vaccination. This TCR was sampled from a man aged 50 to 59 who received an inactivated influenza vaccine. CDR3 DNA sequence: TGTGCCAGCAGTTACTCCAGAACGAACACTGAAGCTTTCTTT. Translating it yields CASSYSRTNTEAFF.